The T cell receptor beta chain under discussion was sequenced for a study of post-analysis software for immune sequencing data. Overall study context: Secondary progressive, relapsing-remitting and progressive-relapsing multiple sclerosis were among the included disease courses. Study findings and constraints: In patients, about 5 TRBV segments were more frequent than in controls, with TRBV5-6, TRBV5-1 and TRBV20-1 among them. Analysis by F measure revealed that same-batch samples clustered strongly together.

Germline V CDR1 and CDR2: MDHEN, SYDVKM. V was cut by 4 bases and J by 7 bases, with 17 bases left in between. The CDR3 length is 15 residues. About this clonotype: The antigen is not known.

Tagging with unique molecular identifiers was a feature of the TCR beta cDNA libraries. Input populations of roughly 1 to 10 million T cells gave rise to around 480,000 cDNA molecules. MiXCR, run by TCRdb on the PCR reads, gives a single entry per CDR3 protein. The table shows 150,000 to 200,000 distinct CDR3 sequences, with under 40% occurring only once. The rearrangement joins TRBV28 to TRBJ2-4; weak D call: TRBD2 (6 bases). The sample consisted of blood, taken after autologous hematopoietic stem cell transplantation. This sequence originates from a girl aged 5-17 years with multiple sclerosis. The CDR3, as DNA: TGTGCCAGCAGTTCCCGGGACTTCGCGGGTAACATTCAGTACTTC. Its protein is CASSSRDFAGNIQYF.